A single sample is the source of the 2 T cell receptor beta chains below, sequenced in a study of cytomegalovirus exposure and HLA in healthy donors. The study ran its PCR with 60 Vbeta and 13 Jbeta primers. TCRdb's copy holds only in-frame clones and misses some; the assay was immunoSEQ multiplex PCR. Among roughly 140,000 clones listed, 82% were seen once. What was sequenced was PBMCs. Receptors were obtained from a woman aged 45 to 65 in good health and CMV-seropositive.

The chain recombines TRBV10-3 with TRBJ2-7; 7 bases fit TRBD1. The CDR3 length is 15 residues. Germline lookup yields CDR1 ENHRY and CDR2 SYGVKD. The trim removed 8 bases at V and 1 base at J, leaving 11 bases unmatched. The CDR3 DNA sequence: TGTGCCATCGCGGCTTCAGGGGGTCAATCCTACGAGCAGTACTTC. Translated, it gives CAIAASGGQSYEQYF.

V gene TRBV5-5 combines with J gene TRBJ2-3; the D gene is possibly TRBD1 (6 bases). From germline, CDR1 is SGHKS and CDR2 YYEKEE (reference sequence). There are 13 residues in the CDR3. The V and J ends lost 4 bases and 4 bases respectively, with 10 bases between them. CDR3 DNA sequence: TGTGCCAGCAGCGGACAGTACGCAGATACGCAGTATTTT. Translation: CASSGQYADTQYF.